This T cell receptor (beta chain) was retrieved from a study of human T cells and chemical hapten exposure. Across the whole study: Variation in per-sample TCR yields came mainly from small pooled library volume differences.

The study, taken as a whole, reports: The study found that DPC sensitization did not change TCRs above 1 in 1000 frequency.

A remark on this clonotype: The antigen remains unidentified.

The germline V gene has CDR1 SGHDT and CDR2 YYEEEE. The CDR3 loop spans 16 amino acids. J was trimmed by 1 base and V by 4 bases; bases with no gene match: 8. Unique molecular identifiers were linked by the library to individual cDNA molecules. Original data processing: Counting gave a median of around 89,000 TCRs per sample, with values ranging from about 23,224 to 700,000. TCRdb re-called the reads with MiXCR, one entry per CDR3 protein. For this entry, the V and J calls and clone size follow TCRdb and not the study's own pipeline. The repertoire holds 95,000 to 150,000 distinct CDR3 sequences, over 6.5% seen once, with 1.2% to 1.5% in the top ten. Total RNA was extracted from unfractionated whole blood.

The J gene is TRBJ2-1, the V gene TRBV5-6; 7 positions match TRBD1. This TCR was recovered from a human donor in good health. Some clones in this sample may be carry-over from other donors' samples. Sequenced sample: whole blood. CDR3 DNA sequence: TGTGCCAGCAGCCCGCGGACAGGCCGATCCTACAATGAGCAGTTCTTC. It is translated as CASSPRTGRSYNEQFF. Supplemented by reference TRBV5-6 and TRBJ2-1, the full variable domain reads DAGVTQSPTHLIKTRGQQVTLRCSPKSGHDTVSWYQQALGQGPQFIFQYYEEEERQRGNFPDRFSGHQFPNYSSELNVNALLLGDSALYLCASSPRTGRSYNEQFFGPGTRLTVL.